This TCR beta chain was observed in a study of T cells in Graves' hyperthyroidism and ophthalmopathy. In its sample, this clonotype was seen many times. Germline CDR1 MNHEY, CDR2 SMNVEV (reference sequence). V dropped 8 bases and J dropped 8 bases, with 21 bases sitting between them. This CDR3 comprises 14 residues. TCR beta CDR3 region amplification was performed from RNA transcripts. The HTBI primer set served for first-round RT-PCR of the TCR CDR3. Each CDR3 protein is one row after TCRdb ran MiXCR on the multiplex PCR reads. Seen here are 350,000 to 450,000 distinct CDR3 sequences, roughly a sixth observed once, and the top ten hold around a third.

The genes are TRBV27 and TRBJ1-2, with D unresolved. Sequenced material: blood. The clonotype originates from a woman aged 25 to 45 with Graves' hyperthyroidism that later progressed to Graves' ophthalmopathy. CDR3 protein: CASGSWGGRSGYTF. For the CDR3, the DNA is TGTGCCAGCGGTTCCTGGGGAGGGCGAAGCGGCTACACCTTC.